A selection of T cell receptor beta chains follows, all from one sample in a study of human T cells and chemical hapten exposure. TCRdb redid the calling of the RACE reads with MiXCR, one entry per CDR3 protein. Seen here are under 90,000 distinct CDR3 sequences, roughly 8.7% observed once, and the top ten hold 1.5% to 1.7%. The source material was whole blood. These receptors came from a male donor in good health. Some clones in this sample may be carry-over from other donors' samples. Each CDR3 is given with its conserved first and last residue. Each record gives: V gene, clone size, J gene, D gene, CDR3 protein, CDR3 DNA. A D gene is named only where the DNA matches it firmly. Clone size is not always given. Where it is, it says once, few, many or a class for expanded clones.

v_call: TRBV7-2; clone_size: -; j_call: TRBJ1-2; d_call: TRBD1; cdr3_aa: CASSSGQGGVYGYTF; cdr3_nt: TGTGCCAGCAGCTCAGGACAGGGGGGAGTCTATGGCTACACCTTC
v_call: TRBV3-1; clone_size: -; j_call: TRBJ1-2; d_call: -; cdr3_aa: CASREGWKDYGYTF; cdr3_nt: TGTGCCAGCAGGGAGGGATGGAAGGACTATGGCTACACCTTC
v_call: TRBV6-6; clone_size: -; j_call: TRBJ2-5; d_call: -; cdr3_aa: CASSYYISFPKRTDFQETQYF; cdr3_nt: TGTGCCAGCAGTTATTACATCTCCTTTCCAAAACGAACAGATTTCCAAGAGACCCAGTACTTC
v_call: TRBV5-4; clone_size: few; j_call: TRBJ2-7; d_call: -; cdr3_aa: CASSAQGPEQYF; cdr3_nt: TGTGCCAGCAGCGCTCAGGGTCCCGAGCAGTACTTC
v_call: TRBV7-9; clone_size: many; j_call: TRBJ1-2; d_call: TRBD1; cdr3_aa: CASSLGKQGIYGYTF; cdr3_nt: TGTGCCAGCAGCTTGGGAAAACAGGGGATCTATGGCTACACCTTC
v_call: TRBV7-8; clone_size: few; j_call: TRBJ2-5; d_call: -; cdr3_aa: CASSKDRLQETQYF; cdr3_nt: TGTGCCAGCAGCAAGGACAGACTCCAAGAGACCCAGTACTTC
v_call: TRBV12-3/TRBV12-4; clone_size: -; j_call: TRBJ1-4; d_call: -; cdr3_aa: CASSPGSGEKLFF; cdr3_nt: TGTGCCAGCAGTCCAGGGAGTGGTGAAAAACTGTTTTTT
v_call: TRBV7-6; clone_size: few; j_call: TRBJ2-7; d_call: -; cdr3_aa: CASSLEVGGARGEQYF; cdr3_nt: TGTGCCAGCAGCTTAGAGGTCGGCGGGGCTCGAGGGGAGCAGTACTTC
v_call: TRBV2; clone_size: few; j_call: TRBJ1-3; d_call: -; cdr3_aa: CASSGFSGNTIYF; cdr3_nt: TGTGCCAGCAGTGGTTTCTCTGGAAACACCATATATTTT
v_call: TRBV7-2; clone_size: -; j_call: TRBJ2-5; d_call: TRBD2; cdr3_aa: CASSERASGNLQAQYF; cdr3_nt: TGTGCCAGCAGCGAGAGGGCTAGCGGAAACCTGCAGGCCCAGTACTTC
v_call: TRBV7-3; clone_size: many; j_call: TRBJ2-5; d_call: -; cdr3_aa: CASSPIDSATQYF; cdr3_nt: TGTGCCAGCAGCCCGATAGACTCCGCAACCCAGTACTTC
v_call: TRBV27; clone_size: -; j_call: TRBJ2-5; d_call: TRBD2; cdr3_aa: CASSFSAGEKTQYF; cdr3_nt: TGTGCCAGCAGTTTTTCTGCGGGGGAAAAGACCCAGTACTTC
v_call: TRBV20-1; clone_size: few; j_call: TRBJ2-2; d_call: TRBD2; cdr3_aa: CSARPTSGRAGTGELFF; cdr3_nt: TGCAGTGCAAGGCCCACTAGCGGGAGGGCGGGCACCGGGGAGCTGTTTTTT
v_call: TRBV10-3; clone_size: few; j_call: TRBJ2-1; d_call: -; cdr3_aa: CAISGRDGSSYNEQFF; cdr3_nt: TGTGCCATCAGTGGACGTGACGGGAGCTCCTACAATGAGCAGTTCTTC
v_call: TRBV12-5; clone_size: many; j_call: TRBJ1-1; d_call: -; cdr3_aa: CASGFGGALTAFF; cdr3_nt: TGTGCTAGTGGTTTTGGGGGGGCGTTGACGGCTTTCTTT
v_call: TRBV6-1; clone_size: few; j_call: TRBJ2-3; d_call: -; cdr3_aa: CASSERDGPTDTQYF; cdr3_nt: TGTGCCAGCAGTGAGAGGGACGGACCCACAGATACGCAGTATTTT
v_call: TRBV12-3/TRBV12-4; clone_size: many; j_call: TRBJ2-7; d_call: TRBD1; cdr3_aa: CASSWQGAYEQYF; cdr3_nt: TGTGCCAGCAGCTGGCAGGGGGCTTACGAGCAGTACTTC
v_call: TRBV2; clone_size: -; j_call: TRBJ1-3; d_call: TRBD1; cdr3_aa: CASSVGTGEDTIYF; cdr3_nt: TGTGCCAGCAGTGTCGGGACAGGGGAAGACACCATATATTTT
v_call: TRBV14; clone_size: -; j_call: TRBJ2-1; d_call: TRBD1; cdr3_aa: CASSPLQGFSNEQFF; cdr3_nt: TGTGCCAGCAGCCCCCTACAGGGGTTTTCCAATGAGCAGTTCTTC
v_call: TRBV21-1; clone_size: -; j_call: TRBJ2-3; d_call: -; cdr3_aa: CASSPMDGTDTQYF; cdr3_nt: TGTGCCAGCAGCCCTATGGACGGCACAGATACGCAGTATTTT
v_call: TRBV10-3; clone_size: -; j_call: TRBJ1-1; d_call: -; cdr3_aa: CAISDPSRDGGLRRAFF; cdr3_nt: TGTGCCATCAGTGACCCTTCTCGGGACGGAGGGCTTCGACGAGCTTTCTTT
v_call: TRBV13; clone_size: few; j_call: TRBJ2-1; d_call: TRBD2; cdr3_aa: CASSFGTSGGAIYEQFF; cdr3_nt: TGTGCCAGCAGCTTTGGGACTAGCGGGGGGGCAATTTATGAGCAGTTCTTC
v_call: TRBV4-1; clone_size: few; j_call: TRBJ1-1; d_call: -; cdr3_aa: CASSRQQGKAFF; cdr3_nt: TGCGCCAGCAGCCGACAGCAGGGTAAAGCTTTCTTT
v_call: TRBV25-1; clone_size: -; j_call: TRBJ2-5; d_call: -; cdr3_aa: CASSTASAAQYF; cdr3_nt: TGTGCCAGCAGTACGGCCTCCGCGGCCCAGTACTTC
v_call: TRBV7-8; clone_size: many; j_call: TRBJ2-1; d_call: -; cdr3_aa: CASRTGSSYNEQFF; cdr3_nt: TGTGCCAGCAGAACAGGGAGCTCCTACAATGAGCAGTTCTTC
v_call: TRBV12-3/TRBV12-4; clone_size: -; j_call: TRBJ2-5; d_call: TRBD1; cdr3_aa: CASSTPTGATETQYF; cdr3_nt: TGTGCCAGCAGTACTCCTACAGGGGCTACGGAGACCCAGTACTTC
v_call: TRBV3-1; clone_size: -; j_call: TRBJ2-7; d_call: TRBD1; cdr3_aa: CVSSLTGTAYEQYF; cdr3_nt: TGTGTCAGCAGCCTTACCGGGACAGCGTACGAGCAGTACTTC
v_call: TRBV12-3/TRBV12-4; clone_size: many; j_call: TRBJ2-2; d_call: -; cdr3_aa: CASSTPTGLTGELFF; cdr3_nt: TGTGCCAGCAGTACCCCTACAGGGCTCACCGGGGAGCTGTTTTTT
v_call: TRBV4-2; clone_size: -; j_call: TRBJ2-1; d_call: -; cdr3_aa: CASSQSRGVSYNEQFF; cdr3_nt: TGTGCCAGCAGCCAAAGTAGGGGGGTCTCCTACAATGAGCAGTTCTTC
v_call: TRBV18; clone_size: -; j_call: TRBJ2-7; d_call: -; cdr3_aa: CASSPSLSGPTYEQYF; cdr3_nt: TGTGCCAGCTCACCGAGTTTATCCGGTCCCACCTACGAGCAGTACTTC
v_call: TRBV12-3/TRBV12-4; clone_size: few; j_call: TRBJ1-4; d_call: -; cdr3_aa: CASSPRFRGRGEKLFF; cdr3_nt: TGTGCCAGCAGTCCCCGTTTTAGGGGGAGAGGAGAAAAACTGTTTTTT
v_call: TRBV29-1; clone_size: -; j_call: TRBJ2-1; d_call: -; cdr3_aa: CSVERDLFWNEQFF; cdr3_nt: TGCAGCGTTGAACGGGACCTTTTTTGGAATGAGCAGTTCTTC
v_call: TRBV29-1; clone_size: -; j_call: TRBJ1-2; d_call: TRBD1; cdr3_aa: CSVEVQGNYGCTF; cdr3_nt: TGCAGCGTTGAAGTACAGGGGAACTATGGCTGCACCTTC
v_call: TRBV6-1; clone_size: few; j_call: TRBJ2-1; d_call: TRBD2; cdr3_aa: CASRTSGRINEQFF; cdr3_nt: TGTGCCAGCAGAACTAGCGGGAGGATCAATGAGCAGTTCTTC
v_call: TRBV6-2/TRBV6-3; clone_size: -; j_call: TRBJ2-4; d_call: TRBD2; cdr3_aa: CASSLGGASKNIQYF; cdr3_nt: TGTGCCAGCAGTCTGGGAGGGGCCAGCAAAAACATTCAGTACTTC
v_call: TRBV10-3; clone_size: few; j_call: TRBJ2-7; d_call: -; cdr3_aa: CAIGSSYEQYF; cdr3_nt: TGTGCCATCGGTTCCTCCTACGAGCAGTACTTC
v_call: TRBV2; clone_size: many; j_call: TRBJ1-2; d_call: -; cdr3_aa: CASMEGRGYTF; cdr3_nt: TGTGCCAGCATGGAGGGTCGTGGCTACACCTTC
v_call: TRBV12-5; clone_size: few; j_call: TRBJ1-1; d_call: -; cdr3_aa: CASGLVSPEAFF; cdr3_nt: TGTGCTAGTGGTTTGGTATCTCCTGAAGCTTTCTTT
v_call: TRBV4-2; clone_size: few; j_call: TRBJ2-7; d_call: -; cdr3_aa: CASSQDLGIEQYF; cdr3_nt: TGTGCCAGCAGCCAAGATCTGGGGATCGAGCAGTACTTC
v_call: TRBV10-3; clone_size: few; j_call: TRBJ2-1; d_call: -; cdr3_aa: CAISRPGGGNEQFF; cdr3_nt: TGTGCCATCAGTCGACCTGGAGGGGGCAATGAGCAGTTCTTC
v_call: TRBV7-2; clone_size: few; j_call: TRBJ1-1; d_call: -; cdr3_aa: CASSEFPDTEAFF; cdr3_nt: TGTGCCAGCAGCGAGTTCCCCGACACTGAAGCTTTCTTT
v_call: TRBV4-3; clone_size: -; j_call: TRBJ1-3; d_call: -; cdr3_aa: CASSQDWGESSGNTIYF; cdr3_nt: TGCGCCAGCAGCCAAGATTGGGGCGAGAGCTCTGGAAACACCATATATTTT
v_call: TRBV3-1; clone_size: -; j_call: TRBJ1-5; d_call: -; cdr3_aa: CASSQDYRVNQPQHF; cdr3_nt: TGTGCCAGCAGCCAAGACTACAGGGTGAATCAGCCCCAGCATTTT
v_call: TRBV4-1; clone_size: few; j_call: TRBJ2-3; d_call: -; cdr3_aa: CASSGSSGTSTDTQYF; cdr3_nt: TGCGCCAGCAGCGGAAGCTCCGGGACTAGCACAGATACGCAGTATTTT
v_call: TRBV4-2; clone_size: -; j_call: TRBJ2-5; d_call: TRBD2; cdr3_aa: CASSQPGLAEPQYF; cdr3_nt: TGTGCCAGCAGCCAACCGGGACTAGCGGAGCCCCAGTACTTC